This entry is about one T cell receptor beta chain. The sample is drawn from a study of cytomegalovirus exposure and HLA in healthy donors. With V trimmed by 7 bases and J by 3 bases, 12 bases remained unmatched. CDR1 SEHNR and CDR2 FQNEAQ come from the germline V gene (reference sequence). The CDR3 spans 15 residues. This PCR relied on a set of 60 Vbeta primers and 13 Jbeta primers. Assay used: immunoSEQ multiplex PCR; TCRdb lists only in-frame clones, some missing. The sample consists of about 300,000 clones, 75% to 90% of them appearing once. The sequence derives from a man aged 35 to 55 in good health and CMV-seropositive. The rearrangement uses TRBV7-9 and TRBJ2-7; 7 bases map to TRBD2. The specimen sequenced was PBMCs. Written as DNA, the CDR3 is TGTGCCAGCAATTTGGCGGGCGGGGGATTCTACGAGCAGTACTTC. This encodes CASNLAGGGFYEQYF.